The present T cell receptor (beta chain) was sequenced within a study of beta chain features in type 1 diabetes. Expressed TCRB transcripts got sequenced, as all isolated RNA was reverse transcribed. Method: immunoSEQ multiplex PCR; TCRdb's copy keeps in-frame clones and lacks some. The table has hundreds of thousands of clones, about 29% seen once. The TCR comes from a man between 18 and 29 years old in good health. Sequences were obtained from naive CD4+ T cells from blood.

CDR3 region: CASSVGSSGDSYEQYF. CDR3 bases: TGTGCCAGCAGCGTAGGGTCTAGCGGGGACAGCTACGAGCAGTACTTC. This chain uses TRBV9 with TRBJ2-7, with TRBD2 matching over 9 bases. In germline, CDR1 is SGDLS, CDR2 YYNGEE. The CDR3 contains 16 residues. The V segment lost 0 bases and the J segment 3 bases; nucleotides outside the gene matches: 7.